The T cell receptor (beta chain) described here comes from a study of patients and donors after allogeneic stem cell transplantation. Via MiXCR, TCRdb re-called the RT-PCR reads, giving one row per CDR3 protein. The table has more than 150,000 distinct CDR3 sequences, around 41% seen once. Trimming took 9 bases from V and 7 from J, leaving 9 bases between them. The CDR3 covers 11 residues. The V gene is TRBV12-3 or TRBV12-4, the J gene TRBJ1-4; weak D call: TRBD1 (5 bases). The specimen was blood, either unsorted or a sorted T cell fraction (not recorded which). The receptor was isolated from a human donor who was either an allogeneic HSCT recipient or a stem cell or donor lymphocyte infusion donor (not recorded which). It is not recorded whose cells these are; they may come from a transplant donor. CDR3 DNA: TGTGCCAGTGGGGCCGGTGAAAAACTGTTTTTT. Protein: CASGAGEKLFF.